This T cell receptor (beta chain) was identified in a study of blood T cell repertoires in COVID-19. Study summary: The cDNA or gDNA used as material had been derived from T cells, B-cell-depleted T cells, or PBMCs.

Germline trimming cut 2 bases from V and 2 bases from J; bases unmatched to any gene: 5. The CDR3 runs 15 residues. Germline V gene lookup returns CDR1 MNHEY and CDR2 SMNVEV (reference sequence). Using immunoSEQ multiplex PCR, the repertoire was profiled, and TCRdb retains in-frame clones only, with some absent. Found here are 250,000 or so clones, about 91% of them singletons; the top ten hold approximately 6%. The sequenced material came from peripheral blood. The TCR was taken from a woman under 40 with COVID-19, enrolled during active disease. V and J are TRBV27 and TRBJ1-1; 7 bases map to TRBD1. CDR3 DNA: TGTGCCAGCAGTTTAAGGGACAGACCTAACACTGAAGCTTTCTTT. Translation gives CASSLRDRPNTEAFF.